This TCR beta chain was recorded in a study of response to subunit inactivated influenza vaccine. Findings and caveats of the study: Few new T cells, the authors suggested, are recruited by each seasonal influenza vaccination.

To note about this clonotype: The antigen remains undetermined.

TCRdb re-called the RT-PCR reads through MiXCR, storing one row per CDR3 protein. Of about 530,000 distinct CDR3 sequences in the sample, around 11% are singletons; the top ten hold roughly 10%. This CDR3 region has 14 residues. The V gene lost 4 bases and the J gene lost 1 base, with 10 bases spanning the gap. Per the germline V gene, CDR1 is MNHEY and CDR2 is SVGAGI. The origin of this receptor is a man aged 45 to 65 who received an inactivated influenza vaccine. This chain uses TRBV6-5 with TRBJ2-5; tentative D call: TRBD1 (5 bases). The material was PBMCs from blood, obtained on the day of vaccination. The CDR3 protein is CASSFRQGQETQYF. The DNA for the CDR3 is TGTGCCAGCAGTTTTAGGCAGGGCCAAGAGACCCAGTACTTC.